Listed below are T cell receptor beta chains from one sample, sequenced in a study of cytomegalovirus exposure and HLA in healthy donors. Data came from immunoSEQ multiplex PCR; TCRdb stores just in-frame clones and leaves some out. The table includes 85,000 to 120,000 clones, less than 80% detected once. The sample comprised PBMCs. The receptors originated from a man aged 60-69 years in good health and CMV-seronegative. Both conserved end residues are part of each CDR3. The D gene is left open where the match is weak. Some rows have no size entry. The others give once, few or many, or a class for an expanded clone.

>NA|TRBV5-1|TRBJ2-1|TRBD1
TGCGCCAGCAGCTCCGGACAGGGGTACAATGAGCAGTTCTTC
CASSSGQGYNEQFF
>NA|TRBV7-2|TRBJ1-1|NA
TGTGCCAGCAGCCTTCCGGGGGTGGGAAACACTGAAGCTTTCTTT
CASSLPGVGNTEAFF
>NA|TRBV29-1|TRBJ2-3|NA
TGCAGCGTTGCTAGAGGAGCTAGCACAGATACGCAGTATTTT
CSVARGASTDTQYF
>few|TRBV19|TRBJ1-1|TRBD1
TGTGCCAGTAGTATCGTCGGGACAGGGGCCAAGGAAGCTTTCTTT
CASSIVGTGAKEAFF
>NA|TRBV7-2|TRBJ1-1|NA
TGTGCCAGCAGCTTAGTGTCCGGGAACACTGAAGCTTTCTTT
CASSLVSGNTEAFF
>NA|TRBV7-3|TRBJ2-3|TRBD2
TGTGCCAGCAGCTTAACCTCTTTTGCGGGGGGCAGCACAGATACGCAGTATTTT
CASSLTSFAGGSTDTQYF
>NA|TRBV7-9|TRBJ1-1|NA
TGTGCCAGCAGCTTAGAAGGGGGTGGCACTGAAGCTTTCTTT
CASSLEGGGTEAFF
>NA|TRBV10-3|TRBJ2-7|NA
TGTGCCATGGGTACGGGGACCTACGAGCAGTACTTC
CAMGTGTYEQYF
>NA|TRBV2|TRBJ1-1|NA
TGTGCCAGCAGTGAAGCGGCGAACACTGAAGCTTTCTTT
CASSEAANTEAFF
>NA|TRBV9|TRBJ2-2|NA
TGTGCCAGCAGCGTCCAGGGGTACACCGGGGAGCTGTTTTTT
CASSVQGYTGELFF
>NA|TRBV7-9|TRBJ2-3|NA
TGTGCCAGCAGCTTAGCTGCAGATACAGATACGCAGTATTTT
CASSLAADTDTQYF
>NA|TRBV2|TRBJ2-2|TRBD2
TGTGCCAGCAATAGGGGCGGGGGGAACACCGGGGAGCTGTTTTTT
CASNRGGGNTGELFF
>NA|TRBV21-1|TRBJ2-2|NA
TGTGCCAGCAGCGTACCGATCGACAGGGGGGGTTATTTCAGGGAGCTGTTTTTT
CASSVPIDRGGYFRELFF
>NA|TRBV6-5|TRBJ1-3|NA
TGTGCCAGCTCAGGGTTTACTGGAAACACCATATATTTT
CASSGFTGNTIYF
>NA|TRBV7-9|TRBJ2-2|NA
TGTGCCAGCAGCCCCGTAGGGGGATTGCTCACCGGGGAGCTGTTTTTT
CASSPVGGLLTGELFF
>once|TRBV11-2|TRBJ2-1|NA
TGTGCCAGCAGCCCCTTAGTGAACCAGTTCTTC
CASSPLVNQFF
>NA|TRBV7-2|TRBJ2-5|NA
TGTGCCAGCAGCCCTCTTAGCGAGACCCAGTACTTC
CASSPLSETQYF
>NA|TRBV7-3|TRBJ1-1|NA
TGTGCCAGCAGCCCCGGGCGGACTGGGGGAGGGAACACTGAAGCTTTCTTT
CASSPGRTGGGNTEAFF
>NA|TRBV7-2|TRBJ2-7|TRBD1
TGTGCCAGCAGCTTAGCGCCCCAGGGGGCCTACGAGCAGTACTTC
CASSLAPQGAYEQYF